The 9 T cell receptor beta chains reported below all come from one sample, sequenced in a study of blood T cell repertoires in COVID-19. The protocol was immunoSEQ multiplex PCR, while the TCRdb copy is restricted to in-frame clones and leaves out a portion. Seen here are 150,000 or so clones, 85% to 95% observed once, and the top ten hold around 2%. The sequencing sample was made of peripheral blood. The receptors shown here come from a woman in her sixties or seventies with COVID-19, enrolled during active disease.

The V gene is TRBV6-5, the J gene TRBJ2-2; the D is unclear. This CDR3 contains 14 residues. CDR1 is MNHEY and CDR2 is SVGAGI in the germline V gene. V dropped 8 bases and J dropped 3 bases, with 13 bases sitting between them. The CDR3 DNA sequence: TGTGCCAGCTGCGTCGTACGGGACACCGGGGAGCTGTTTTTT. Protein product: CASCVVRDTGELFF.

CDR3: CASSLLNHRGTGYEQYF. For the CDR3, the DNA is TGTGCCAGCAGCTTGCTCAACCACAGGGGTACCGGCTACGAGCAGTACTTC. The chain links TRBV5-5 to TRBJ2-7; TRBD1 agrees at 7 bases. The junction had 13 bases not matched to a gene; V was cut back by 1 base and J by 3 bases. This CDR3 region has 17 residues. The germline V gene encodes CDR1 SGHKS and CDR2 YYEKEE (reference sequence).

The rearrangement uses TRBV2 and TRBJ1-6; D might be TRBD1 (5 bases). The germline V gene encodes CDR1 SNHLY and CDR2 FYNNEI. CDR3 length: 14 residues. Trimming left V 3 bases short and J 10 bases short, with 13 bases between. The CDR3 coding sequence is TGTGCCAGCAGTGACTGGGGCAGAAAGTCACCCCTCCACTTT. Encoded protein: CASSDWGRKSPLHF.

The chain combines TRBV6-5 with TRBJ1-1; tentative D call: TRBD1 (6 bases). The CDR3 covers 13 residues. V lost 6 bases to trimming and J lost 0 bases, with 8 bases between them. The germline V gene has CDR1 MNHEY and CDR2 SVGAGI. This chain's CDR3 is CASSNRVNTEAFF. The CDR3, as DNA: TGTGCCAGCAGCAACAGGGTGAACACTGAAGCTTTCTTT.

This clone was picked up one time. The rearrangement joins TRBV15 to TRBJ1-4; no clear D gene. The CDR3 loop spans 18 amino acids. Germline loops: CDR1 LNHNV, CDR2 YYDKDF (reference sequence). Trimming left V 3 bases short and J 6 bases short, with 23 bases between. The CDR3 protein is CATSRTLNPRRQDEKLFF. CDR3 sequence (DNA): TGTGCCACCAGCAGGACCTTAAACCCCAGGCGCCAGGATGAAAAACTGTTTTTT.

In DNA form, the CDR3 reads TGTGCCACACAGGGGGCTTCGAATACTGAAGCTTTCTTT. This sequence encodes CATQGASNTEAFF. The chain links TRBV2 to TRBJ1-1, with 9 bases aligning to TRBD1. CDR3 size: 13 residues. CDR1 is SNHLY and CDR2 is FYNNEI in the germline V gene. J was trimmed by 5 bases and V by 10 bases; bases with no gene match: 8.

The V gene is TRBV7-8, the J gene TRBJ1-2; D not resolved. The germline V gene has CDR1 SGHVS and CDR2 FQNEAQ. V was pared by 0 bases and J by 7 bases, with 18 bases between. The CDR3 length is 16 residues. The CDR3 region has the DNA TGTGCCAGCAGCTTAGCTAGGGAGGCATTCTTGGGTGGCTACACCTTC. Translating gives CASSLAREAFLGGYTF.

The chain uses TRBV5-1 and TRBJ2-7, with 8 bases that match TRBD1. Germline CDR1 reads SGHRS; CDR2 reads YFSETQ. V gave up 0 bases and J gave up 1 base; unmatched junction bases: 3. The CDR3 is 15 residues long. CDR3 loop: CASSLGRGLSYEQYF. The CDR3 nucleotides are TGCGCCAGCAGCTTGGGCAGGGGGCTTTCCTACGAGCAGTACTTC.

This chain joins TRBV12-3 or TRBV12-4 and TRBJ1-2, with 7 bases matching TRBD1. This CDR3 has 12 amino acids. J was trimmed by 12 bases and V by 1 base; bases with no gene match: 5. CDR3 sequence reads: CASSLGRGLHTF. CDR3 coding DNA: TGTGCCAGCAGTTTAGGAAGGGGGCTTCACACCTTC.